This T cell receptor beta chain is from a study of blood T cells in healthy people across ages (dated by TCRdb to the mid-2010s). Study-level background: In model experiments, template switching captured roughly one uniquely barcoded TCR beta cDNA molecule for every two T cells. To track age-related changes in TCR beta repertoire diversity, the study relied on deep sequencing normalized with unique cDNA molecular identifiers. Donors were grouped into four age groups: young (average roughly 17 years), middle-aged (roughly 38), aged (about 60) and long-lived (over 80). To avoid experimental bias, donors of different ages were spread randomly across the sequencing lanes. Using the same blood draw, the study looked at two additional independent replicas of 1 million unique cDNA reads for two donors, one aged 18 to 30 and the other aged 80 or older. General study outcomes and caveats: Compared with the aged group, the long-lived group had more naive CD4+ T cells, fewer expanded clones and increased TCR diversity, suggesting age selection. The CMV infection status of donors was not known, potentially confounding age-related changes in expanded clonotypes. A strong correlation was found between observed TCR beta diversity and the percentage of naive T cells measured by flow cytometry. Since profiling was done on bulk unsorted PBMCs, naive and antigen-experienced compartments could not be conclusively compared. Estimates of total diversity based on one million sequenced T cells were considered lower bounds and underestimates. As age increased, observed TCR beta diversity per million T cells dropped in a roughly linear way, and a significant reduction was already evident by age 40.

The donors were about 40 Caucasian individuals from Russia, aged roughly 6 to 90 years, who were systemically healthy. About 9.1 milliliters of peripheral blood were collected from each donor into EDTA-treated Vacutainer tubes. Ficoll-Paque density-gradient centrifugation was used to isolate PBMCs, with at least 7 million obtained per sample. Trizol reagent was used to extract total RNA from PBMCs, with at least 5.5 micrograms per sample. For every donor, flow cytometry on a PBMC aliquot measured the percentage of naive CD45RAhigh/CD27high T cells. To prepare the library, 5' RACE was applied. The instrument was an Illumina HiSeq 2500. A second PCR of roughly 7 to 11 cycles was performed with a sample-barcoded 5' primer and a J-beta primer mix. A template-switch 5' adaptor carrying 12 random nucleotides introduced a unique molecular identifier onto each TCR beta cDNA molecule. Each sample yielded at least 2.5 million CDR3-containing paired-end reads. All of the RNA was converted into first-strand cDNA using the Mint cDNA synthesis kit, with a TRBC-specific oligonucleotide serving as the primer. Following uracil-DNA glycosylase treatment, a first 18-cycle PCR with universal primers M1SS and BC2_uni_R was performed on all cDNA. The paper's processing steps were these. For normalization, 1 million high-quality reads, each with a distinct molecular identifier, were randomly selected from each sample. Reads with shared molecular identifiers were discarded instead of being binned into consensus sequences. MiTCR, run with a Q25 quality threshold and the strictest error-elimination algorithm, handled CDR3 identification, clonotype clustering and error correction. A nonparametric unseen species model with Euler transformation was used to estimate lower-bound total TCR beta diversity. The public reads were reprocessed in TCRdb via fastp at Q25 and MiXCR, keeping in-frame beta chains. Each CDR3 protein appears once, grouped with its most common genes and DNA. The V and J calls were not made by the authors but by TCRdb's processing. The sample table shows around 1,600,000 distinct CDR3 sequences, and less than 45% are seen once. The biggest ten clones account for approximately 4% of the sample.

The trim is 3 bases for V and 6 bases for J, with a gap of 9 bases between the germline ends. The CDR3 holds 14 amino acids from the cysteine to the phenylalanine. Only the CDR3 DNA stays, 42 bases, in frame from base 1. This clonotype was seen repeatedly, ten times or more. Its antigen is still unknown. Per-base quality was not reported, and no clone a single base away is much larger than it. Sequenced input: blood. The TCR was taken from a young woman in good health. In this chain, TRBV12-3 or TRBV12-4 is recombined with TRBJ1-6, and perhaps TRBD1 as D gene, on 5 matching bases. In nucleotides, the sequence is TGTGCCAGCAGTTTGGGACTGATTAATTCACCCCTCCACTTT. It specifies CASSLGLINSPLHF.